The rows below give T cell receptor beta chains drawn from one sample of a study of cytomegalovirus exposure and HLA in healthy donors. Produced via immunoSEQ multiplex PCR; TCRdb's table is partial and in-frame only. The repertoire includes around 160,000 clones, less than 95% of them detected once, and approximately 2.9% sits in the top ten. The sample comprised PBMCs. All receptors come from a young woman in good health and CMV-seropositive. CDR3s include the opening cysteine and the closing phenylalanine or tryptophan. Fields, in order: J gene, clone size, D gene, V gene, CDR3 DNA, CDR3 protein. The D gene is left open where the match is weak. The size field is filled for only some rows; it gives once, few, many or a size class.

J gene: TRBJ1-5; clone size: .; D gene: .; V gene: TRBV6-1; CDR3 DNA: TGTGCCAGCAGTGAGACAGGTTATAGCAATCAGCCCCAGCATTTT; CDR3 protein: CASSETGYSNQPQHF
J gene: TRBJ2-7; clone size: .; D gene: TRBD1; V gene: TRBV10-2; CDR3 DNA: TGCGCCAGCAGCGTAGGGGGCGAGGTCTACGAGCAGTACTTC; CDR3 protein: CASSVGGEVYEQYF
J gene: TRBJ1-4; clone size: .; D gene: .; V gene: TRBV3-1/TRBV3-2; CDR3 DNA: TGTGCCAGCGAGGAAAAACTGTTTTTT; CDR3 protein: CASEEKLFF
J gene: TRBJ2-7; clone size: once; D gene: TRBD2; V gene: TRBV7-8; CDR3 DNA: TGTGCCAGCAGCTTTGCTCTAGCGGGGGAGTGGAACTCCTACGAGCAGTACTTC; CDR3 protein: CASSFALAGEWNSYEQYF
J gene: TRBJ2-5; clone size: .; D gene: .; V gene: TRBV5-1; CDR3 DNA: TGCGCCAGCAGCTTGGGTCAGCTAGAAGAGACCCAGTACTTC; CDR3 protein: CASSLGQLEETQYF
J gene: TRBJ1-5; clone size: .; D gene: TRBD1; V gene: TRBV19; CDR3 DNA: TGTGCCAGTAGCCCGACAGGGGGCAATCAGCCCCAGCATTTT; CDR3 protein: CASSPTGGNQPQHF
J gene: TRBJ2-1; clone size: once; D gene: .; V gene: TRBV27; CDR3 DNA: TGTGCCAGCAGTTACCTAGACAGGCTCTACAATGAGCAGTTCTTC; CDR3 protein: CASSYLDRLYNEQFF
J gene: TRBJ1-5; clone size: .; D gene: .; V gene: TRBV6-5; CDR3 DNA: TGTGCCAGCAGTTACTCGGGAGCTCACAATCAGCCCCAGCATTTT; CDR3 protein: CASSYSGAHNQPQHF
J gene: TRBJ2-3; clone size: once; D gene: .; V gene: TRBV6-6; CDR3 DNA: TGTGCCAGCAGTCAGGCTACAGATACGCAGTATTTT; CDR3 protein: CASSQATDTQYF
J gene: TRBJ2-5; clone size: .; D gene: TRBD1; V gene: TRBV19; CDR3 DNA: TGTGCCAGTAGTATAGTAGCAGGGGGCTTGGAGACCCAGTACTTC; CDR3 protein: CASSIVAGGLETQYF
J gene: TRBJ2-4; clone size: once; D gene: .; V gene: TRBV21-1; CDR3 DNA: TGTGCCAGCAGCGTCCCACAGGGTGGGGTGAACATTCAGTACTTC; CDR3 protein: CASSVPQGGVNIQYF
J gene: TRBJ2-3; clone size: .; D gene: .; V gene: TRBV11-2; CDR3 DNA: TGTGCCAGCAGCTTCGGTGAGGATACGCAGTATTTT; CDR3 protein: CASSFGEDTQYF
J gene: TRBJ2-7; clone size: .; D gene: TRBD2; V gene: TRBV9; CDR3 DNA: TGTGCCAGCAGCCCGAGGGGACTAGCGTTCAACGAGCAGTACTTC; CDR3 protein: CASSPRGLAFNEQYF
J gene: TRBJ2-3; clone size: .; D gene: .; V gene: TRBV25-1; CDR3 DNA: TGTGCCAGCAGTCGGAGGACCCCCGACACAGATACGCAGTATTTT; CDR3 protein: CASSRRTPDTDTQYF
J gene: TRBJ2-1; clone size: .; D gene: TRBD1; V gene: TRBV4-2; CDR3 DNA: TGTGCCAGCAGCCAAGATCGACAGGGCTTTAATGAGCAGTTCTTC; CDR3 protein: CASSQDRQGFNEQFF
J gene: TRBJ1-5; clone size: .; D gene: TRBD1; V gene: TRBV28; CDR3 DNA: TGTGCCAGCAGCCGCGGGGCCAGGGGGCCCCATCAGCCCCAGCATTTT; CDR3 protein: CASSRGARGPHQPQHF
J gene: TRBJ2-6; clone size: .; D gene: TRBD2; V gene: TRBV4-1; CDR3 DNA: TGCGCCAGCAGCCAAGATTTTACTAGCGGGCGGTCTGGGGCCAACGTCCTGACTTTC; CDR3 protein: CASSQDFTSGRSGANVLTF
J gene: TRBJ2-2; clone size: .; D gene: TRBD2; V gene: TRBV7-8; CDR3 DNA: TGTGCCAGCAGCTTTAGGACTAGCGGGGGGATAAACACCGGGGAGCTGTTTTTT; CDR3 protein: CASSFRTSGGINTGELFF
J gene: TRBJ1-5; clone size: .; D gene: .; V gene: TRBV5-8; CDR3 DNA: TGTGCCAGCAGCTTGCAGAATAGCAATCAGCCCCAGCATTTT; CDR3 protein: CASSLQNSNQPQHF
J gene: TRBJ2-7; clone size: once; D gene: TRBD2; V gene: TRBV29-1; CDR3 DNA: TGCAGCGTTGAAAAAACTAGCGGGAGGACCTACGAGCAGTACTTC; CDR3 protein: CSVEKTSGRTYEQYF
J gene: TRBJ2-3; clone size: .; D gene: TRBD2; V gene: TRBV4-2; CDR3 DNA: TGTGCCAGCAGCCAAGATCGGCTAGCGGGGAACACAGATACGCAGTATTTT; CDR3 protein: CASSQDRLAGNTDTQYF
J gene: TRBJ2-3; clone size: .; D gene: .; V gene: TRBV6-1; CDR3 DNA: TGTGCCAGCAGTGAATCCATCACAGATACGCAGTATTTT; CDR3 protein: CASSESITDTQYF
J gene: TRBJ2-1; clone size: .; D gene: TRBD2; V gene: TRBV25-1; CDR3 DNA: TGTGCCAGCACATATAGCGGGGGGAATTTCGGTGAGCAGTTCTTC; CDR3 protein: CASTYSGGNFGEQFF
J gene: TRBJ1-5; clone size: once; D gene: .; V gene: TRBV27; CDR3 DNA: TGTGCCAGCGGGGCGGGGAATAGCAATCAGCCCCAGCATTTT; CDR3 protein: CASGAGNSNQPQHF
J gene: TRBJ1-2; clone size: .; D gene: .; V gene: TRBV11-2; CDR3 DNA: TGTGCCAGCAGCCTAGCGGGGGGGCGAAACACCTTC; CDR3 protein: CASSLAGGRNTF
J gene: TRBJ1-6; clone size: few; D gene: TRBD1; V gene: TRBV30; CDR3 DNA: TGTGCCTGGAGGACCCGACAGGGAAGGAAGAATTCACCCCTCCACTTT; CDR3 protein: CAWRTRQGRKNSPLHF
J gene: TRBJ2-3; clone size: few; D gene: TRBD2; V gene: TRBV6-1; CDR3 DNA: TGTGCCAGCAGCGCGACTAGCGGGGGGGCAGATACGCAGTATTTT; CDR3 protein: CASSATSGGADTQYF
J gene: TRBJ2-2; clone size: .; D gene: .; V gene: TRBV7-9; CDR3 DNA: TGTGCCAGCAGCGAACTAGCAGCCGGGGAGCTGTTTTTT; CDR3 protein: CASSELAAGELFF
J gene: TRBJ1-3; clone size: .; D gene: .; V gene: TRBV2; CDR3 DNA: TGTGCCAGCAGTGAAGCACAGGGAACTGGAAACACCATATATTTT; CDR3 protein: CASSEAQGTGNTIYF
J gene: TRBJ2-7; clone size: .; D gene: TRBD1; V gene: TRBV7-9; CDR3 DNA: TGTGCCAGCAGTCATATGGCCGGGACAGGGGGCGACGAGCAGTACTTC; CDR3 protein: CASSHMAGTGGDEQYF
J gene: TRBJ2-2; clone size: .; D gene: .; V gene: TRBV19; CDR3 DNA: TGTGCCAGTAGTATAAACACATTGAACACCGGGGAGCTGTTTTTT; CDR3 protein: CASSINTLNTGELFF
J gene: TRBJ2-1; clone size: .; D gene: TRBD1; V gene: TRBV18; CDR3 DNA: TGTGCCAGCTCACCAGGCCAGGGGGCCCCTAGCTCCTACAATGAGCAGTTCTTC; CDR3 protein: CASSPGQGAPSSYNEQFF
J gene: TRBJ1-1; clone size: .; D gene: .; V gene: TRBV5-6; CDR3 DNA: TGTGCCAGCACCTGGTGGGGCTTGAACACTGAAGCTTTCTTT; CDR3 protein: CASTWWGLNTEAFF
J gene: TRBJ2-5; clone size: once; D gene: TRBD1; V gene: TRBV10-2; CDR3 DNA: TGCGCCAGCAGTGGGACAGGGCCGGAGACCCAGTACTTC; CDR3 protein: CASSGTGPETQYF
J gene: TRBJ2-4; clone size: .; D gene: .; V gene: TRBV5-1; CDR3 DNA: TGCGCCAGCAGCTTCGGGTCCCTAGCCAAAAACATTCAGTACTTC; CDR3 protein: CASSFGSLAKNIQYF
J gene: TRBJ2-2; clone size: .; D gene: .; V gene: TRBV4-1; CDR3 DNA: TGCGCCAGCAGCCAAGTGGTTAGCAACACCGGGGAGCTGTTTTTT; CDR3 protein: CASSQVVSNTGELFF
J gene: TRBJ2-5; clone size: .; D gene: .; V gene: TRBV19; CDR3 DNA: TGTGCCAGTAGTACCCTAGGCGAGACCCAGTACTTC; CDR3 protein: CASSTLGETQYF
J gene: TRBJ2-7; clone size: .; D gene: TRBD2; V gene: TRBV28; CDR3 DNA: TGTGCCAGCAGTTTACGGACTAGCGGACACTACGAGCAGTACTTC; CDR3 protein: CASSLRTSGHYEQYF
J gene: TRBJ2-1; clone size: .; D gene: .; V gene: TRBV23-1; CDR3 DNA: TGCGCCAGCACCCACTGCAGGGATCTAGATGAGCAGTTCTTC; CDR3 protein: CASTHCRDLDEQFF
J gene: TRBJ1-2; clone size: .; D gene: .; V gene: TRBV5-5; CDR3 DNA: TGTGCCAGCAGCGAGGACATACACTATGGCTACACCTTC; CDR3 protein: CASSEDIHYGYTF